This is a list of T cell receptor beta chains from one sample in a study of blood T cell repertoires in COVID-19. Some clones are missing from TCRdb's copy, which holds only in-frame ones; the method was immunoSEQ multiplex PCR. The sample shows 150,000 to 200,000 clones, roughly 85% of them seen only once. The source material was peripheral blood. The receptor set was obtained from a woman in her seventies with acute or convalescent COVID-19. Each CDR3 is given with its conserved first and last residue. The D gene is left open where the match is weak. Clone size is not always given. Where it is, it says once, few, many or a class for expanded clones.

>TRBJ2-1|TRBD2|TRBV19|.
TGTGCCAGTAGCCCCCCCCGCGGACTAGCGGGAAGCTCCTACAATGAGCAGTTCTTC
CASSPPRGLAGSSYNEQFF
>TRBJ2-3|.|TRBV3-1/TRBV3-2|.
TGTGCCAGCAGCCAAGATCCCGGGAGAGGCCAGTATTTT
CASSQDPGRGQYF
>TRBJ2-7|TRBD1|TRBV6-6|.
TGTGCCAGCAGAAAATTTCTCGGGACAGGGGACGGAGAGCAGTACTTC
CASRKFLGTGDGEQYF
>TRBJ1-2|.|TRBV7-9|.
TGTGCCAGCAGCTCAAGCGAAAAAGTTGGCTACACCTTC
CASSSSEKVGYTF
>TRBJ2-2|TRBD2|TRBV19|.
TGTGCCAGTAGATTCGCTAGCGGGAGAATCACCGGGGAGCTGTTTTTT
CASRFASGRITGELFF
>TRBJ2-2|TRBD1|TRBV19|.
TGTGCCAGTAGTATAGGCTCGGCAGGGGGCACCGGGGAGCTGTTTTTT
CASSIGSAGGTGELFF
>TRBJ2-1|TRBD2|TRBV19|.
TGTGCCAGTAGCGTTCTAGCGGGAGCTGGGTCCTACAATGAGCAGTTCTTC
CASSVLAGAGSYNEQFF
>TRBJ2-1|.|TRBV10-3|.
TGTGCCATCAGTGAGTCTGCGGTCAGCTCCTACAATGAGCAGTTCTTC
CAISESAVSSYNEQFF
>TRBJ2-7|.|TRBV14|.
TGTGCCAGCAGCCCCCTTAAGGGGCAGGCGACGGCTAACGAGCAGTACTTC
CASSPLKGQATANEQYF
>TRBJ1-4|.|TRBV7-9|.
TGTGCCAGCAGCTTAGCGTCAGGGAGGTTTGAAAAACTGTTTTTT
CASSLASGRFEKLFF
>TRBJ1-2|.|TRBV4-2|.
TGTGCCAGCAGCCATCCAGGGCCAGCCAACTATGGCTACACCTTC
CASSHPGPANYGYTF
>TRBJ2-2|TRBD2|TRBV19|.
TGTGCCAGTGGCCGTGATCTAGCGGGAGCAGGGGAGCTGTTTTTT
CASGRDLAGAGELFF
>TRBJ1-1|.|TRBV19|.
TGTGCCAGTAGTATTAGTGTCGACACTGAAGCTTTCTTT
CASSISVDTEAFF
>TRBJ2-7|.|TRBV7-2|once
TGTGCCAGCAGCGTTCAGACTAGTCCCTCCTACGAGCAGTACTTC
CASSVQTSPSYEQYF
>TRBJ2-2|.|TRBV29-1|.
TGCAGCGTTGTTATTGGGCCCGGGGAGCTGTTTTTT
CSVVIGPGELFF
>TRBJ1-2|TRBD1|TRBV29-1|.
TGCAGCGTTGAAGACGAGAACAGGGGTATCGGCTACACCTTC
CSVEDENRGIGYTF
>TRBJ1-6|TRBD1|TRBV7-9|.
TGTGCCAGCAGCTTAAGCCCGGGACAGGGAAATTCACCCCTCCACTTT
CASSLSPGQGNSPLHF
>TRBJ2-5|TRBD1|TRBV10-3|.
TGTGCCATCAGCCCCGGGACAGGGGGCTACCAAGAGACCCAGTACTTC
CAISPGTGGYQETQYF
>TRBJ1-1|.|TRBV12-5|.
TGTGCTAGTGGTTCGTCCGGGACTGTGAACACTGAAGCTTTCTTT
CASGSSGTVNTEAFF
>TRBJ2-1|.|TRBV2|.
TGTGCCAGCAGGTTGGACAGATACAATGAGCAGTTCTTC
CASRLDRYNEQFF
>TRBJ2-2|TRBD2|TRBV19|.
TGTGCCAGTAGTGTCGGGAGGGACACCGGGGAGCTGTTTTTT
CASSVGRDTGELFF
>TRBJ2-7|TRBD1|TRBV25-1|once
TGTGCCAGCAGTCCATCCGGGACAGGGAGGTACGAGCAGTACTTC
CASSPSGTGRYEQYF
>TRBJ2-7|.|TRBV19|.
TGTGCCAGTAGTATGGGCCCAAGAGGGTTTAGCTACGAGCAGTACTTC
CASSMGPRGFSYEQYF
>TRBJ2-1|TRBD2|TRBV10-1|.
TGCGCCAGCAGTGAGACTAGCGGGAGATTGGGTGAGCAGTTCTTC
CASSETSGRLGEQFF
>TRBJ2-3|.|TRBV6-1|.
TGTGCCAGCAGTGATGGACTTATCACAGATACGCAGTATTTT
CASSDGLITDTQYF
>TRBJ2-2|TRBD1|TRBV9|.
TGTGCCAGCAGCCCAAGACAGGGGGGAAACACCGGGGAGCTGTTTTTT
CASSPRQGGNTGELFF
>TRBJ2-1|TRBD1|TRBV24-1|.
TGTGCCACCGCGGGACAGGGTAGCTACAATGAGCAGTTCTTC
CATAGQGSYNEQFF
>TRBJ1-4|TRBD1|TRBV10-3|once
TGTGCCATCAGCCCAGGACAGGGGGAAGGACTGTTTTTT
CAISPGQGEGLFF
>TRBJ2-3|TRBD1|TRBV2|.
TGTGCCAGCAGTAGGGACAGGGGAACAGATACGCAGTATTTT
CASSRDRGTDTQYF
>TRBJ1-4|.|TRBV30|.
TGTGCCTGGAGCGCCTACCGGTATAATGAAAAACTGTTTTTT
CAWSAYRYNEKLFF
>TRBJ2-5|TRBD1|TRBV7-3|.
TGTGCCAGCAGCTTCAGGGGGCGGGAGACCCAGTACTTC
CASSFRGRETQYF
>TRBJ2-5|TRBD2|TRBV4-2|.
TGTGCCAGCAGCCAAGAGGGGAGCGGGAGAGGCGGAGAGACCCAGTACTTC
CASSQEGSGRGGETQYF
>TRBJ2-7|TRBD2|TRBV7-9|.
TGTGCCAGCAGCCTCGGGACTAAAGGGGCCGAGCAGTACTTC
CASSLGTKGAEQYF
>TRBJ1-1|.|TRBV10-3|.
TGTGCCATCAGTGAGGGCGGGGGCAAGAATGCTTTCTTT
CAISEGGGKNAFF
>TRBJ2-7|TRBD1|TRBV27|.
TGTGCCAGCAGTTTTACAGGGGGCTCCGCCTACGAGCAGTACTTC
CASSFTGGSAYEQYF
>TRBJ2-1|.|TRBV28|.
TGTGCCAGCAGTCACCGACAGGAGCAGTTCTTC
CASSHRQEQFF
>TRBJ1-3|TRBD1|TRBV3-1/TRBV3-2|.
TGTGCCAGCAGCCCAGGACAGGGGCCTTGGTCTGGAAACACCATATATTTT
CASSPGQGPWSGNTIYF
>TRBJ2-7|TRBD1|TRBV30|.
TGTGCCTGGAGGCAGGGACAGGGAATCCACGAGCAGTACTTC
CAWRQGQGIHEQYF